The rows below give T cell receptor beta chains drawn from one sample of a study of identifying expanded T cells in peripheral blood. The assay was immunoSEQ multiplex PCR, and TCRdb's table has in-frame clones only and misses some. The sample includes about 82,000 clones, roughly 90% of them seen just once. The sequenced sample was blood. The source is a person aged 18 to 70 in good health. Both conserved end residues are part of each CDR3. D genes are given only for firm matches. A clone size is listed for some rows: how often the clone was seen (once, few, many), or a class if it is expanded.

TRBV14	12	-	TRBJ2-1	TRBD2	CASSPGRWEQFF	TGTGCCAGCAGCCCCGGGAGGTGGGAGCAGTTCTTC
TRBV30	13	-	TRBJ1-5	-	CAWTLGRNQPQHF	TGTGCCTGGACCCTAGGAAGGAATCAGCCCCAGCATTTT
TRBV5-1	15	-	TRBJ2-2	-	CASSSSMGGTGELFF	TGCGCCAGCAGTAGTAGTATGGGAGGCACCGGGGAGCTGTTTTTT
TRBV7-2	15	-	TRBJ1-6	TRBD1	CASSLESGGKGPLHF	TGTGCCAGCAGCTTAGAATCAGGGGGAAAAGGACCCCTCCACTTT
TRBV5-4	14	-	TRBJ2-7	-	CASNLMGGGYEQYF	TGTGCCAGCAACCTGATGGGGGGAGGCTACGAGCAGTACTTC
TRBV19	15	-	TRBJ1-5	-	CASSIAGDSGQPQHF	TGTGCCAGTAGTATTGCGGGGGATTCGGGTCAGCCCCAGCATTTT
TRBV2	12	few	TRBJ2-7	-	CASSTGFGEQYF	TGTGCCAGCAGTACAGGGTTTGGCGAGCAGTACTTC
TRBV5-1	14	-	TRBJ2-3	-	CASSLISPTDTQYF	TGCGCCAGCAGCTTGATATCCCCCACAGATACGCAGTATTTT
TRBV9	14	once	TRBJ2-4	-	CASSETGGKNIQYF	TGTGCCAGCAGCGAGACAGGAGGCAAAAACATTCAGTACTTC
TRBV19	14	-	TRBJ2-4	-	CASSIEEAKNIQYF	TGTGCCAGTAGTATAGAAGAAGCCAAAAACATTCAGTACTTC
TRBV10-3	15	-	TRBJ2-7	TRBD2	CAISYSGSGYYEQYF	TGTGCCATCAGCTACTCTGGTAGCGGGTACTACGAGCAGTACTTC
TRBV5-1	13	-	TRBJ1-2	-	CASSLAGRSGYTF	TGCGCCAGCAGCTTGGCCGGTCGGAGTGGCTACACCTTC
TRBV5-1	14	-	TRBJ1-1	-	CASSLDGLNTEAFF	TGCGCCAGCAGCTTGGACGGTCTGAACACTGAAGCTTTCTTT
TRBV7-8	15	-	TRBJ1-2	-	CASSLASGLNYGYTF	TGTGCCAGCAGCTTAGCGTCGGGATTAAACTATGGCTACACCTTC